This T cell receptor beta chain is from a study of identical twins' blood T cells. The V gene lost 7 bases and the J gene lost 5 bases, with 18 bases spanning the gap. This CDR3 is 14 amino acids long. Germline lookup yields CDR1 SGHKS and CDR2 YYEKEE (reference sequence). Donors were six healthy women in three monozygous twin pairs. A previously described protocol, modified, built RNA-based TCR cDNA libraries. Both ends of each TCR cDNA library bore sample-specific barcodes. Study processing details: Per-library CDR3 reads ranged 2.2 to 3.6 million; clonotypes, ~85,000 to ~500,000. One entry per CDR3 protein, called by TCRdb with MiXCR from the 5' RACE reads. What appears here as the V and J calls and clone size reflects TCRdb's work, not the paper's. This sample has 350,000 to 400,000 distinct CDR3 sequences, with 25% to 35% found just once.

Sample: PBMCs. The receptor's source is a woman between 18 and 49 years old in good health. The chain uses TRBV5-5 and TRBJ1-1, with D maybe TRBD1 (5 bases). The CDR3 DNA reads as TGTGCCAGCCGAGTGATAAGGGACGGGACTGAAGCTTTCTTT. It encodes CASRVIRDGTEAFF.